This TCR beta chain was sequenced during a study of metastatic and nonmetastatic thyroid tumors (dated by TCRdb to 2020 to 2021). In the study overall: Repertoires from peripheral blood and from tumor or nodule tissue samples of malignant and benign thyroid patients were compared.

This clone is labeled medium-sized (0.01 to 0.1%). The antigen this receptor binds is unknown. No qualities accompany the bases; no much larger clone lies one base away. CDR1 and CDR2 were assigned from the germline V gene as MNHNS and SASEGT. Including cysteine and phenylalanine, the CDR3 has 14 amino acids. Only CDR3 DNA is held: 42 bases, read in frame from base 1. Relative to germline, V is missing 7 bases and J is missing 5 bases, with 6 bases of the junction outside any gene match. The full study reports these points: In both blood and tumor samples, malignant tumors were reported to have significantly higher TCR beta diversity than benign nodules.

Before undergoing thyroid surgery, none of the patients had been given any kind of treatment. The study retrospectively analysed patient clinical samples collected from the early 2010s to the late 2010s using T-cell receptor beta sequencing. The library was produced with PCR. This sample was sequenced with an Illumina HiSeq 4000. High-throughput sequencing was used to profile the TCR beta-chain CDR3 region of each patient. The study's processing was this. CDR3 differences across clinicopathological groups were used to build a classifier for discriminating distant-metastatic papillary thyroid cancer patients. The Shannon index was used to assess repertoire diversity, and the Morisita-Horn index was used to assess tumor-blood repertoire similarity. TCRdb trimmed the raw reads at Q25, called clones with MiXCR and kept productive beta chains. Here the V and J calls rest on TCRdb's processing, not on the authors' analysis. Across this sample there are about 11,000 clones, with 12% seen only once. Roughly 12% of the sample belongs to the ten largest clones.

This clonotype originated in a female donor with papillary thyroid cancer or a benign thyroid nodule (not recorded which). Some clones in this sample may be carry-over from other donors' samples. Sequenced input: blood. In this chain, TRBV6-1 is recombined with TRBJ2-7; the junction holds 12 bases that match TRBD1. The nucleotide sequence reads TGTGCCAGCACGACCGGGACAGGGGGCCACGAGCAGTACTTC. This gives the protein CASTTGTGGHEQYF.